This T cell receptor beta chain was recorded in a study of response to subunit inactivated influenza vaccine. This clonotype was seen more than once but under ten times. Its antigen is unknown. TCRdb passed the RT-PCR reads through MiXCR, listing each CDR3 protein once. The table lists 150,000 to 200,000 distinct CDR3 sequences, approximately 11% of them singletons. Trimming took 6 bases from V and 1 from J; bases not matched to a gene: 5. CDR1 is DFQATT and CDR2 is SNEGSKA in the germline V gene (reference sequence). The CDR3 totals 14 residues. Study-wide results and limits: Each seasonal influenza vaccination recruits few new T cells, the authors suggested.

The clonotype comes from a man between 45 and 60 years old who received an inactivated influenza vaccine. Here the sequenced sample was non-naive T cells sorted from PBMCs, taken roughly 45 days after vaccination. The chain uses TRBV20-1 and TRBJ2-3, with TRBD1 identical over 9 bases. The CDR3 sequence: CSAPDRGGTDTQYF. In nucleotides, the CDR3 is TGCAGTGCACCGGACAGGGGCGGCACAGATACGCAGTATTTT.